Listed below are T cell receptor beta chains from one sample, sequenced in a study of CD8 T cells in Susac syndrome. In TCRdb, the immunoSEQ multiplex PCR reads were re-called with MiXCR into one record per CDR3 protein. This repertoire shows under 85,000 distinct CDR3 sequences, about 93% found once; its top ten account for 0.4% to 0.55%. Sample: CD8+ T cells from PBMCs. These receptors were taken from a human donor with Susac syndrome. CDR3s include the opening cysteine and the closing phenylalanine or tryptophan. D genes are given only for firm matches. Where a row states a size, it is once, few, many or the class of an expanded clone; other rows omit it.

>TRBV5-5|.|TRBJ2-2|.|13
TGTGCCAGCAGCGCGGAGTATGGCGGGGAGCTGTTTTTT
CASSAEYGGELFF
>TRBV18|.|TRBJ2-3|.|17
TGTGCCAGCTCACCAGTGATCCCAGGGCTCGGCACAGATACGCAGTATTTT
CASSPVIPGLGTDTQYF
>TRBV2|.|TRBJ1-2|.|16
TGTGCCAGCAGTGATCGGGCCCGGGGAACTAACTATGGCTACACCTTC
CASSDRARGTNYGYTF
>TRBV29-1|.|TRBJ2-2|.|15
TGCAGCGTTGAAGTGGGGACCCGGGGAGACGGGGAGCTGTTTTTT
CSVEVGTRGDGELFF
>TRBV5-1|.|TRBJ2-2|.|12
TGCGCCAGCAGCCCCCGGGGCGGGGAGCTGTTTTTT
CASSPRGGELFF
>TRBV2|.|TRBJ1-2|.|11
TGTGCCAACCCAGGGGTCTATGGCTACACCTTC
CANPGVYGYTF
>TRBV28|.|TRBJ1-5|TRBD1|15
TGTGCCAGCACGGGAACAGGGGATAGCAATCAGCCCCAGCATTTT
CASTGTGDSNQPQHF
>TRBV18|.|TRBJ2-1|TRBD1|14
TGTGCCAGCTCACCACTCACAGGGGGCAAGGAGCAGTTCTTC
CASSPLTGGKEQFF
>TRBV7-2|.|TRBJ2-7|TRBD1|19
TGTGCCAGCAGCGCCACGACAGGGGCCTACCTTCAAAGCTCCTACGAGCAGTACTTC
CASSATTGAYLQSSYEQYF
>TRBV20-1|.|TRBJ1-1|TRBD1|13
TGCAGTGCTGGGACAGGGGGGAGTCCTGAAGCTTTCTTT
CSAGTGGSPEAFF
>TRBV7-9|.|TRBJ1-4|.|16
TGTGCCAGCAGCTTAGGGGAGGAGCGGGCTAATGAAAAACTGTTTTTT
CASSLGEERANEKLFF
>TRBV9|.|TRBJ1-3|.|15
TGTGCCAGCAGCGTAGATACGGGGCGAGGAAACACCATATATTTT
CASSVDTGRGNTIYF
>TRBV19|.|TRBJ2-2|.|14
TGTGCCAGTAGTATCTCGGCAGGGGCCGGGGAGCTGTTTTTT
CASSISAGAGELFF
>TRBV7-9|.|TRBJ2-5|.|15
TGTGCCAGCAGCTTAGGAGGGAGGTGGCGAGAGACCCAGTACTTC
CASSLGGRWRETQYF
>TRBV2|.|TRBJ2-3|.|13
TGTGCCAGCAGTGAAGGCCTCACAGATACGCAGTATTTT
CASSEGLTDTQYF
>TRBV5-1|.|TRBJ2-1|.|13
TGCGCCAGCAGCTTAGCGCTAGCCGATGAGCAGTTCTTC
CASSLALADEQFF
>TRBV5-1|.|TRBJ2-1|TRBD2|16
TGCGCCAGCAGCTCGCGACTAGCGGGTCGGTACAATGAGCAGTTCTTC
CASSSRLAGRYNEQFF
>TRBV20-1|.|TRBJ2-5|.|13
TGCAGTGCTAGAGTTCACAGAGAAGAGACCCAGTACTTC
CSARVHREETQYF
>TRBV20-1|once|TRBJ2-1|.|15
TGCAGTGCTAGAGGGCCGACCTACTCCTACAATGAGCAGTTCTTC
CSARGPTYSYNEQFF
>TRBV11-2|.|TRBJ2-3|.|13
TGTGCCAGCAGGTCATCTTACCTGTATACGCAGTATTTT
CASRSSYLYTQYF
>TRBV20-1|.|TRBJ2-1|TRBD1|16
TGCAGTGCTAGCGGGGGTCCGACAGGGGTGAACAATGAGCAGTTCTTC
CSASGGPTGVNNEQFF
>TRBV27|.|TRBJ1-6|.|13
TGTGCCAGCAGCCCCGGGGATTATTCACCCCTCCACTTT
CASSPGDYSPLHF
>TRBV11-2|.|TRBJ2-7|TRBD2|18
TGTGCCAGCAGCCCAAAGCGGTTCCCTAGCGGGAGTATGTACGAGCAGTACTTC
CASSPKRFPSGSMYEQYF
>TRBV10-3|.|TRBJ2-3|.|12
TGTGCCATCAGTGACCCAACAGATACGCAGTATTTT
CAISDPTDTQYF
>TRBV7-7|.|TRBJ2-2|TRBD2|15
TGTGCTAGCAGCCCCACGCTAGCGGGGACCGGGGAGCTGTTTTTT
CASSPTLAGTGELFF
>TRBV4-2|.|TRBJ1-1|.|13
TGTGCCAGCAGCCAAGATTTGGGCACTGAAGCTTTCTTT
CASSQDLGTEAFF
>TRBV27|.|TRBJ2-3|.|16
TGTGCCAGCAGCTCCGAAATATCCCGAGGCACAGATACGCAGTATTTT
CASSSEISRGTDTQYF
>TRBV6-5|.|TRBJ1-3|.|17
TGTGCCAGCAGTTACTCTATTCAGCCTTTAACCGGAAACACCATATATTTT
CASSYSIQPLTGNTIYF
>TRBV5-1|.|TRBJ2-1|.|14
TGCGCCAGCAGCTTGGGGCCCGTCCGTCCTGAGCAGTTCTTC
CASSLGPVRPEQFF
>TRBV7-9|.|TRBJ2-5|TRBD1|17
TGTGCCAGCAGCTTCCCAAGCCGGGACAGTCTCCAAGAGACCCAGTACTTC
CASSFPSRDSLQETQYF